Each of the 7 T cell receptor beta chains below was sequenced from the same sample in a study of OX40 agonist ivuxolimab in advanced cancers. Method: immunoSEQ multiplex PCR; TCRdb's copy keeps in-frame clones and lacks some. Among under 6,500 clones listed, roughly 67% were seen once. The sample in question was CD4+ or CD8+ T cells sorted from blood, obtained in a trial of the OX40 agonist ivuxolimab. All receptors derive from an adult with an advanced solid tumor such as melanoma, head and neck, liver or kidney cancer.

This chain uses TRBV11-1 with TRBJ1-2; D is perhaps TRBD1 (5 bases). The CDR3 consists of 15 residues. CDR1 SGHAT and CDR2 FQDESV come from the germline V gene (reference sequence). The germline V and J ends were trimmed by 5 bases and 3 bases, with 16 bases remaining between them. For the CDR3, the DNA is TGTGCCAGCAGCCTGGCTCGGGGGTTAGACTATGGCTACACCTTC. Protein sequence: CASSLARGLDYGYTF.

CDR3 sequence reads: CASSSRDSPQETQYF. CDR3 nucleotide sequence: TGTGCCAGCAGCTCTAGGGACAGCCCTCAAGAGACCCAGTACTTC. The chain combines TRBV13 with TRBJ2-5, with 7 bases identical to TRBD1. V shed 4 bases and J 2 bases; nucleotides not matched to a gene: 7. CDR3 length: 15 residues. Germline V lookup: CDR1 PRHDT, CDR2 FYEKMQ (reference sequence).

As to this clone: A junction end diverges from the germline sequence, so it may reflect a read error. The chain carries TRBV7-7 and TRBJ2-3; the D gene could be TRBD1 or TRBD2 (7 bases each). Germline V CDR1 and CDR2: SSHAT, FNYEAQ (reference sequence). The CDR3 sequence is 16 residues long. CDR3 amino acids: CASSPSNRGGADTQYF. CDR3 coding DNA: TGTGCTAGCAGCCCATCCAACAGGGGAGGGGCAGATACGCAGTATTTT.

The chain links TRBV11-3 to TRBJ1-1; D may be TRBD1 (5 bases). Germline V gene lookup returns CDR1 SGHNT and CDR2 YENEEA. The V gene lost 5 bases and the J gene lost 1 base, with 8 bases spanning the gap. The CDR3 covers 13 residues. In nucleotides, the CDR3 is TGTGCCAGCAGCCACGACAGGAACACTGAAGCTTTCTTT. It specifies CASSHDRNTEAFF.

For the CDR3, the DNA is TGTGCCAGCAGCTTAGGGCGGACAGGGGGCCATTCACCCCTCCACTTT. The encoded protein is CASSLGRTGGHSPLHF. This chain uses TRBV7-6 with TRBJ1-6, with 11 bases identical to TRBD1. Germline V gene data show CDR1 as SGHVS and CDR2 as FNYEAQ. The CDR3 sequence is 16 residues long. With 1 base clipped from V and 8 bases from J, the junction kept 4 bases outside the gene matches.

This clone is medium-sized within its sample. V and J are TRBV29-1 and TRBJ2-1, with TRBD2 matching over 10 bases. Trimming took 1 base from V and 0 from J; bases not matched to a gene: 6. CDR1 and CDR2 from the germline V gene are SQVTM and ANQGSEA. CDR3 length: 17 amino acids. CDR3 region: CSVEGLAGANSYNEQFF. Written as DNA, the CDR3 is TGCAGCGTTGAAGGTCTAGCGGGGGCAAACTCCTACAATGAGCAGTTCTTC.

This clone was seen a handful of times. The CDR3 nucleotides read TGTGCCAGCAGCGTAGGAGGGGGCGAATATGGCTACACCTTC. Its translation: CASSVGGGEYGYTF. The J gene is TRBJ1-2, the V gene TRBV11-1; 7 bases match TRBD1. The V gene end was trimmed by 5 bases and the J gene end by 5 bases; junction bases not matched to a gene: 8. This CDR3 region has 14 residues. Germline V gene sequence: CDR1 SGHAT, CDR2 FQDESV (reference sequence).